This is a list of T cell receptor beta chains from one sample in a study of blood T cell repertoires in COVID-19. Profiling relied on immunoSEQ multiplex PCR, and the TCRdb table lists in-frame clones only, not all of them. In the table there are roughly 280,000 clones, 80% to 90% of which are singletons. What was sequenced was PBMCs or T cells enriched from blood (not recorded which). Receptors originate from a young woman who had recovered from COVID-19. CDR3s include the opening cysteine and the closing phenylalanine or tryptophan. D genes are given only for firm matches. Where a row states a size, it is once, few, many or the class of an expanded clone; other rows omit it.

abundance | j_gene | v_gene | d_gene | CDR3aa | CDR3nt
- | TRBJ2-1 | TRBV5-1 | TRBD1 | CASSSGTGTGNEQFF | TGCGCCAGCAGCTCGGGGACAGGGACGGGCAATGAGCAGTTCTTC
- | TRBJ1-2 | TRBV18 | - | CASSPRLGQLNYGYTF | TGTGCCAGCTCACCACGACTCGGACAGTTAAACTATGGCTACACCTTC
- | TRBJ1-6 | TRBV3-1/TRBV3-2 | - | CASSQYSSYNSPLHF | TGTGCCAGCAGCCAATACAGCTCCTATAATTCACCCCTCCACTTT
- | TRBJ2-3 | TRBV5-4 | TRBD2 | CASSLASGGADTQYF | TGTGCCAGCAGCTTGGCTAGCGGGGGGGCGGATACGCAGTATTTT
- | TRBJ1-5 | TRBV7-9 | - | CASSLGGRGNQPQHF | TGTGCCAGCAGCTTAGGGGGCCGAGGCAATCAGCCCCAGCATTTT
few | TRBJ2-3 | TRBV14 | TRBD2 | CASSQDPLAGGFTDTQYF | TGTGCCAGCAGCCAAGATCCGCTAGCGGGGGGATTTACAGATACGCAGTATTTT
- | TRBJ2-7 | TRBV5-1 | - | CASKLTGSYEQYF | TGCGCCAGCAAACTGACCGGGTCCTACGAGCAGTACTTC
- | TRBJ2-7 | TRBV20-1 | TRBD1 | CSASPVRDRGPPEQYF | TGCAGTGCTAGTCCGGTCCGGGACAGGGGCCCTCCCGAGCAGTACTTC
once | TRBJ2-1 | TRBV5-1 | TRBD2 | CASSLGREGNEQFF | TGCGCCAGCAGCTTAGGGAGGGAGGGCAATGAGCAGTTCTTC
- | TRBJ1-5 | TRBV6-4 | - | CASSDSTRGDSGSNQPQHF | TGTGCCAGCAGTGACTCGACCAGGGGCGATAGTGGGAGCAATCAGCCCCAGCATTTT